These 30 T cell receptor beta chains were sequenced from one sample in a study of human T cells and chemical hapten exposure. In TCRdb, the RACE reads were re-called with MiXCR into one record per CDR3 protein. The sample carries approximately 52,000 distinct CDR3 sequences, 9.4% recorded once. Time point meaning: pre-sensitization, week 0. Stated treatment: therapeutic diphenylcyclopropenone sensitization with weekly scalp DPC. The sequencing used whole blood, collected in connection with sensitization to the hapten diphenylcyclopropenone (DPC). Every receptor here comes from a woman in her 40s with alopecia areata. Some clones in this sample may be carry-over from other donors' samples.

In this sample, this clonotype turned up many times. One end of the junction does not line up with germline, which may come from a read error. This chain uses TRBV2 with TRBJ2-1, with TRBD2 matching over 8 bases. The CDR3 has 15 residues. From germline, CDR1 is SNHLY and CDR2 FYNNEI. This chain's CDR3 is CASRESSGSYNEQFF. The CDR3 region has the DNA TGTGCCAGCCGTGAATCTAGCGGGTCCTACAATGAGCAGTTCTTC.

The sample holds a few counts of this clonotype. The J gene is TRBJ1-4, the V gene TRBV20-1; 10 bases are shared with TRBD1. In germline, CDR1 is DFQATT, CDR2 SNEGSKA (reference sequence). This CDR3 spans 16 amino acids. V gave up 5 bases and J gave up 3 bases; unmatched junction bases: 9. The CDR3 reads CSAATGGAGANEKLFF. The CDR3 DNA is TGCAGTGCTGCGACAGGGGGCGCCGGGGCTAATGAAAAACTGTTTTTT.

Relative to its sample, this clonotype is large. The chain combines TRBV4-2 with TRBJ2-6; a weak D match, TRBD1 (6 bases). This CDR3 contains 18 residues. Trimming pared 0 bases from V and 2 bases from J, leaving 14 bases between. The V gene's germline CDR1 is LGHNA and CDR2 YNFKEQ. The CDR3: CASSQDPAGATGANVLTF. The CDR3 nucleotides read TGTGCCAGCAGCCAAGATCCGGCAGGGGCGACTGGGGCCAACGTCCTGACTTTC.

V is TRBV9 and J is TRBJ2-2; D is unresolved. Germline CDR1 SGDLS, CDR2 YYNGEE. The CDR3 has 12 amino acids. V was pared by 5 bases and J by 3 bases, with 5 bases between. CDR3 loop: CASSRDTGELFF. The CDR3, as DNA: TGTGCCAGCAGTCGAGACACCGGGGAGCTGTTTTTT.

The rearrangement uses TRBV5-6 and TRBJ2-7; 9 bases align to TRBD1. The V segment lost 2 bases and the J segment 3 bases; nucleotides outside the gene matches: 6. The germline V gene has CDR1 SGHDT and CDR2 YYEEEE. The CDR3 runs 15 residues. CDR3 in amino acids: CASSFSTGGFYEQYF. The CDR3 DNA is TGTGCCAGCAGCTTTTCGACAGGGGGGTTCTACGAGCAGTACTTC.

The chain combines TRBV20-1 with TRBJ1-2; D gene ambiguous. V was clipped by 5 bases and J by 4 bases, with 23 bases between them. Looked up from germline, CDR1 is DFQATT and CDR2 is SNEGSKA (reference sequence). There are 16 residues in the CDR3. The CDR3 here is CSARPLKATQVYGYTF. DNA of the CDR3: TGCAGTGCTCGCCCGCTAAAAGCCACCCAGGTCTATGGCTACACCTTC.

In this sample, this clonotype turned up many times. The rearrangement joins TRBV7-9 to TRBJ1-6; possibly TRBD1 for D (5 bases). The CDR3 extends over 16 amino acids. In germline, CDR1 is SEHNR, CDR2 FQNEAQ (reference sequence). V lost 5 bases, J lost 7 bases, and 18 bases lay in between. CDR3 loop: CASSPPLRQGNSPLHF. The CDR3 DNA reads TGTGCCAGCAGCCCTCCCCTGAGGCAGGGAAATTCACCCCTCCACTTT.

At least ten counts were recorded for this clonotype. The DNA for the CDR3 is TGTGCCAGCAGTGAAGGGGTCGGACAGGGCTATTATAGCAATCAGCCCCAGCATTTT. Protein: CASSEGVGQGYYSNQPQHF. The chain joins TRBV6-1 to TRBJ1-5; 8 bases are a match to TRBD1. This CDR3 is 19 amino acids long. Germline assignment: CDR1 MNHNS and CDR2 SASEGT. J lost 0 bases, V lost 1 base, and 11 bases had no gene match.

This clonotype was seen only a few times. The V gene is TRBV9, the J gene TRBJ2-7; 7 bases agree with TRBD1. The length of the CDR3 is 15 residues. Germline-derived CDR1 and CDR2 are SGDLS and YYNGEE. J gave up 2 bases and V 3 bases, and 8 bases lay outside the gene matches. In nucleotides, the CDR3 is TGTGCCAGCAGCGAGGGGACAGTTTTAACCTACGAGCAGTACTTC. It specifies CASSEGTVLTYEQYF. The whole variable domain, filled in from reference TRBV9 and TRBJ2-7, reads DSGVTQTPKHLITATGQRVTLRCSPRSGDLSVYWYQQSLDQGLQFLIQYYNGEERAKGNILERFSAQQFPDLHSELNLSSLELGDSALYFCASSEGTVLTYEQYFGPGTRLTVT.

This clonotype was seen ten or more times. The rearrangement links TRBV28 to TRBJ1-5, with D possibly being TRBD1 (5 bases). Trimming stripped 3 bases from V and 5 bases from J, with 11 bases between. The CDR3 has 14 residues. Germline CDR1 and CDR2: MDHEN and SYDVKM. The CDR3 nucleotides are TGTGCCAGCAGTTTCGGGCAGGGTGATCAGCCCCAGCATTTT. Translated: CASSFGQGDQPQHF.

The chain couples TRBV30 to TRBJ2-7; D is possibly TRBD2 (7 bases). The CDR3 totals 15 residues. Germline CDR1 is GTSNPN and CDR2 is SVGIG (reference sequence). V was shortened by 3 bases and J by 5 bases, with 20 bases between the two germline ends. CDR3 in DNA: TGTGCCTGGAGCCATCTGGGCGGGGGCAGCGACGAGCAGTACTTC. Its translation is CAWSHLGGGSDEQYF.

The rearrangement links TRBV7-2 to TRBJ2-3, with a tentative D call TRBD2 (6 bases). Trimming cost V 2 bases and J 6 bases, with 15 bases left between them. This CDR3 has 15 amino acids. Germline loops: CDR1 SGHTA, CDR2 FQGNSA. The CDR3 loop is CASSLNGEAPDTQYF. In DNA form, the CDR3 reads TGTGCCAGCAGCTTAAACGGGGAGGCCCCCGATACGCAGTATTTT.

This clonotype has ten or more counts. The chain combines TRBV6-5 with TRBJ1-6, with D tentatively TRBD1 (6 bases). CDR1 is MNHEY and CDR2 is SVGAGI in the germline V gene. The CDR3 is made up of 13 amino acids. V was clipped by 6 bases and J by 7 bases, with 10 bases between them. CDR3 coding DNA: TGTGCCAGCAGAAGGACAGACAATTCACCCCTCCACTTT. Its translation is CASRRTDNSPLHF.

This sequence joins TRBV7-2 and TRBJ1-1; no clear D gene. V lost 2 bases, J lost 10 bases, and 11 bases lay in between. CDR1 and CDR2 from the germline V gene are SGHTA and FQGNSA. CDR3 length: 12 residues. The CDR3 DNA sequence: TGTGCCAGCAGCTTATCTCAGGCAGCAGCTTTCTTT. Translation gives CASSLSQAAAFF.

This clonotype showed up many times. The chain uses TRBV7-8 and TRBJ2-7, with 10 nucleotides matching TRBD2. Germline V gene lookup returns CDR1 SGHVS and CDR2 FQNEAQ. V lost 5 bases to trimming and J lost 2 bases; unmatched junction nucleotides: 3. This CDR3 has 14 residues. The CDR3 sequence is CASSLSGGAYEQYF. In DNA form, the CDR3 reads TGTGCCAGCAGCCTAAGCGGGGGGGCCTACGAGCAGTACTTC.

There are many counts of this clonotype. The chain joins TRBV29-1 to TRBJ1-1; 7 positions agree with TRBD1. V gave up 7 bases and J gave up 5 bases; unmatched junction bases: 10. The CDR3 contains 13 residues. Per the germline V gene, CDR1 is SQVTM and CDR2 is ANQGSEA. The CDR3 region is CSGRRGPETEAFF. CDR3 coding DNA: TGCAGCGGGCGGAGGGGGCCGGAGACTGAAGCTTTCTTT.

For the CDR3, the DNA is TGTGCCAGCCCCGTTGTTGGAGGGGATGAGCAGTTCTTC. Translating it yields CASPVVGGDEQFF. The chain employs TRBV18 and TRBJ2-1; weak D call: TRBD2 (6 bases). Trimming shortened V by 8 bases and J by 8 bases, and 16 bases separated the two germline ends. CDR3 length: 13 residues. Per the germline V gene, CDR1 is KGHSH and CDR2 is LQKENI.

The V and J genes are TRBV20-1 and TRBJ1-1, with TRBD1 as a possible D gene (5 bases). Germline V gene data show CDR1 as DFQATT and CDR2 as SNEGSKA (reference sequence). The CDR3 runs 12 residues. Trimming pared 2 bases from V and 4 bases from J, leaving 8 bases between. The chain's CDR3 is CSARQGATEAFF. The CDR3 region has the DNA TGCAGTGCTAGACAGGGCGCCACTGAAGCTTTCTTT.

The CDR3 nucleotides are TGTGCCAGCAGTGCTCCCGGCTCCCGGCCAGATACGCAGTATTTT. It codes for CASSAPGSRPDTQYF. The chain combines TRBV6-1 with TRBJ2-3; D remains ambiguous. The CDR3 is 15 residues long. Germline V gene sequence: CDR1 MNHNS, CDR2 SASEGT. Trimming removed 4 bases from V and 4 bases from J, with 15 bases in between.

This clonotype was observed at least ten times. The rearrangement links TRBV7-8 to TRBJ1-4; the match to TRBD1 covers 7 bases. The J segment lost 8 bases and the V segment lost 3 bases, leaving 9 bases of the junction unmatched. This CDR3 is 15 amino acids long. CDR1 and CDR2 (germline): SGHVS, FQNEAQ. The CDR3 nucleotides read TGTGCCAGCAGCTTCACCCAGGGGGTAGGGGAAAAACTGTTTTTT. It yields the protein CASSFTQGVGEKLFF.

This clonotype was picked up many times. The V and J genes are TRBV20-1 and TRBJ2-1; 10 positions match TRBD2. CDR3 length: 18 amino acids. Germline-derived CDR1 and CDR2 are DFQATT and SNEGSKA (reference sequence). Trimming removed 1 base from V and 0 bases from J; junction bases left unmatched: 9. The CDR3: CSARGASGGLSSYNEQFF. DNA of the CDR3: TGCAGTGCTAGAGGGGCTAGCGGGGGCCTGAGCTCCTACAATGAGCAGTTCTTC.

This clonotype was seen ten or more times. The chain uses TRBV7-2 and TRBJ2-5; a possible D gene is TRBD1 (5 bases). Trimming stripped 1 base from V and 4 bases from J, with 10 bases between. The CDR3 is 14 amino acids. CDR1 is SGHTA and CDR2 is FQGNSA in the germline V gene. This chain's CDR3 is CASSLGGRGETQYF. CDR3 DNA sequence: TGTGCCAGCAGCTTAGGGGGTAGGGGAGAGACCCAGTACTTC.

This clonotype has just a few counts. This sequence joins TRBV5-1 and TRBJ2-1, with TRBD1 identical over 9 bases. Germline V gene lookup returns CDR1 SGHRS and CDR2 YFSETQ. This CDR3 spans 15 amino acids. With V trimmed by 8 bases and J by 4 bases, 10 bases remained unmatched. The CDR3: CASRDRTGEYNEQFF. The CDR3 region has the DNA TGCGCCAGTCGGGACAGGACAGGGGAATACAATGAGCAGTTCTTC.

This clonotype was seen many times. The rearrangement uses TRBV28 and TRBJ1-2, with 9 bases aligning to TRBD1. V gave up 6 bases and J gave up 5 bases; unmatched junction bases: 7. From germline, CDR1 is MDHEN and CDR2 SYDVKM. CDR3 length equals 14 residues. This CDR3 is CASRGDRAGYGYTF. The DNA of the CDR3 is TGTGCCAGCAGGGGGGACAGGGCGGGGTATGGCTACACCTTC.

The sample holds many counts of this clonotype. This chain links TRBV6-5 with TRBJ1-1; 10 bases align to TRBD1. Germline V CDR1 and CDR2: MNHEY, SVGAGI. V lost 6 bases, J lost 4 bases, and 14 bases stayed unmatched. The CDR3 length is 17 residues. CDR3 coding DNA: TGTGCCAGCAGCCCCGTCCCGGGACAGGGGCCGGGCACTGAAGCTTTCTTT. Protein: CASSPVPGQGPGTEAFF.

The table lists this clonotype with many counts. V gene TRBV7-3 combines with J gene TRBJ2-2, with TRBD2 as a possible D gene (6 bases). There are 13 residues in the CDR3. The germline V gene encodes CDR1 SGHTA and CDR2 FQGTGA. The V gene lost 5 bases and the J gene lost 5 bases, with 9 bases spanning the gap. The chain's CDR3 is CASSPGGTGELFF. DNA for the CDR3: TGTGCCAGCAGCCCCGGGGGTACCGGGGAGCTGTTTTTT.

In its sample, this clonotype was seen many times. This sequence joins TRBV21-1 and TRBJ2-7. TRBV21-1 represents a pseudogene. The CDR3 length is 15 residues. CDR3 sequence (DNA): TGTGCCAGCACCCGAATAAAGACGGCTCGTGACGAGCAGTACTTC. Its translation is CASTRIKTARDEQYF.

Points on this clonotype: This may stem from a read error, because a much larger clone lies one nucleotide away. J is TRBJ2-5 and V is TRBV7-6; D uncertain. The CDR3 extends over 15 amino acids. Germline CDR1 is SGHVS and CDR2 is FNYEAQ. V shed 5 bases and J shed 2 bases, with 15 bases lying between them. The CDR3 loop is CASSHRLKGQETQYF. The CDR3 coding sequence is TGTGCCAGCAGCCATCGACTTAAGGGTCAAGAGACCCAGTACTTC. The full variable domain, completed using reference TRBV7-6 and TRBJ2-5, is GAGVSQSPRYKVTKRGQDVALRCDPISGHVSLYWYRQALGQGPEFLTYFNYEAQQDKSGLPNDRFSAERPEGSISTLTIQRTEQRDSAMYRCASSHRLKGQETQYFGPGTRLLVL.

This clonotype was seen repeatedly, ten times or more. The chain joins TRBV7-2 to TRBJ2-3, with D possibly matching TRBD2 (7 bases). V lost 7 bases to trimming and J lost 2 bases, with 19 bases between them. The V gene's germline CDR1 is SGHTA and CDR2 FQGNSA. There are 16 residues in the CDR3. The CDR3 region is CASTDGGGPNTDTQYF. CDR3 nucleotides: TGTGCCAGCACCGATGGGGGGGGGCCCAACACAGATACGCAGTATTTT.

The sample holds many counts of this clonotype. The CDR3 protein is CASRRQGASTDTQYF. The DNA of the CDR3 is TGTGCCAGCAGACGACAGGGGGCAAGCACAGATACGCAGTATTTT. The chain is built from TRBV2 and TRBJ2-3; 10 bases are a match to TRBD1. The V gene end was trimmed by 6 bases and the J gene end by 0 bases; junction bases not matched to a gene: 3. The CDR3 is 15 residues long. CDR1 and CDR2 from the germline V gene are SNHLY and FYNNEI.